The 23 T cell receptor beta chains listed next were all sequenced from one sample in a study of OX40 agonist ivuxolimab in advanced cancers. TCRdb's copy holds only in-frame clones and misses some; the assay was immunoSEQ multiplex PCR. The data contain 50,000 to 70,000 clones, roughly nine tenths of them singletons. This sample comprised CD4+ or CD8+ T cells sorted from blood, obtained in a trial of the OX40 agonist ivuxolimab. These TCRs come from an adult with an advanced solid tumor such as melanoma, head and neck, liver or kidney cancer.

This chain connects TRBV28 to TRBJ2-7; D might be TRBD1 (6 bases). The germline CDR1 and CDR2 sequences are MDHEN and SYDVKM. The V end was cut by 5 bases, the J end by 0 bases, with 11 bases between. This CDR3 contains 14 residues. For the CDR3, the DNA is TGTGCCAGCAGTCCATGGGACAACTCCTACGAGCAGTACTTC. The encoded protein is CASSPWDNSYEQYF.

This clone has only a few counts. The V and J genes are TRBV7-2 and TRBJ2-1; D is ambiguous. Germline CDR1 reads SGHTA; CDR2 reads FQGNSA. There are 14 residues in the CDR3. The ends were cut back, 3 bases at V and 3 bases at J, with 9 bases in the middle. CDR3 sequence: CASSFVGYYNEQFF. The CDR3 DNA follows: TGTGCCAGCAGCTTCGTAGGATACTACAATGAGCAGTTCTTC.

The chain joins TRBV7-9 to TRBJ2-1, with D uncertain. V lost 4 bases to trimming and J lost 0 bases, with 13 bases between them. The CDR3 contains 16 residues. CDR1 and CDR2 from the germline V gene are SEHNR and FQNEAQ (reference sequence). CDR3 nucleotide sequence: TGTGCCAGCAGCTCGGCACACCGGAGCTCCTACAATGAGCAGTTCTTC. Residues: CASSSAHRSSYNEQFF.

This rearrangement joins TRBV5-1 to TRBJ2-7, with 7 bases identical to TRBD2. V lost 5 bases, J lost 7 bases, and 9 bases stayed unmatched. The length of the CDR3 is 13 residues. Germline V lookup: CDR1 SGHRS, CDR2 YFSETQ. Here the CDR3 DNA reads TGCGCCAGCAGTGATCCTAGCGGTGGAGAGCAGTACTTC. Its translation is CASSDPSGGEQYF. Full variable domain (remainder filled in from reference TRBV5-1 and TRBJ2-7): KAGVTQTPRYLIKTRGQQVTLSCSPISGHRSVSWYQQTPGQGLQFLFEYFSETQRNKGNFPGRFSGRQFSNSRSEMNVSTLELGDSALYLCASSDPSGGEQYFGPGTRLTVT.

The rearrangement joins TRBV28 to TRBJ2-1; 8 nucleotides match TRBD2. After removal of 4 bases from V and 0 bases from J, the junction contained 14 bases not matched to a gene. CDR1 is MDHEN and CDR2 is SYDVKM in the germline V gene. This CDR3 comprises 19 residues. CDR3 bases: TGTGCCAGCAGTTCCCCCGCGTTAGCGGGGTTTAGCTCCTACAATGAGCAGTTCTTC. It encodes CASSSPALAGFSSYNEQFF.

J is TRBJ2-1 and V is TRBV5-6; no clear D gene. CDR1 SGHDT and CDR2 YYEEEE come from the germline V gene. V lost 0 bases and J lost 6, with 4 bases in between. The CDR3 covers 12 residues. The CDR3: CASSLVSNEQFF. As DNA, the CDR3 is TGTGCCAGCAGCTTGGTGAGCAATGAGCAGTTCTTC.

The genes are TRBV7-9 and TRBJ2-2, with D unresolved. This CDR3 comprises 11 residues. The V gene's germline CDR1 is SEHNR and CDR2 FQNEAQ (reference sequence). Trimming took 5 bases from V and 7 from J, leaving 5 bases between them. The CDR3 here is CASSPLGELFF. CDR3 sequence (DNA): TGTGCCAGCAGCCCCCTCGGGGAGCTGTTTTTT.

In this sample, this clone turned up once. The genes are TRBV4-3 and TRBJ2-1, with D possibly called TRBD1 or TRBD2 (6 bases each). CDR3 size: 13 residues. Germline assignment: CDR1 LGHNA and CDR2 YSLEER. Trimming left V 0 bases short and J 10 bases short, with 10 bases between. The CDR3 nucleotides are TGCGCCAGCAGCCAAGACGGGGGCAGGGAGCAGTTCTTC. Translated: CASSQDGGREQFF.

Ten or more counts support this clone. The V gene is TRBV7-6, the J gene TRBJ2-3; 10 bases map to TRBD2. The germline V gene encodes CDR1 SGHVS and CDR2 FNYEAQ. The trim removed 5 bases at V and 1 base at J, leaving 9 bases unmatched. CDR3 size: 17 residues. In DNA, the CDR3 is TGTGCCAGCAGCATTCCCGAAACTAGCGGGGGCACAGATACGCAGTATTTT. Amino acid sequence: CASSIPETSGGTDTQYF.

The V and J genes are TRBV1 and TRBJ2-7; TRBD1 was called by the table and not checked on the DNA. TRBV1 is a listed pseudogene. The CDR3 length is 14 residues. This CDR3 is CTSKWPRDTYEQYF. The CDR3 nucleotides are TGCACCAGCAAATGGCCCCGGGACACTTACGAGCAGTACTTC.

The CDR3 region has the DNA TGTGCCAGCAGTCCATGGGGGGGTGGAAACGAGCAGTACTTC. Protein sequence: CASSPWGGGNEQYF. The V call is TRBV6-5, the J call TRBJ2-7, with TRBD2 identical over 7 bases. Germline V gene data show CDR1 as MNHEY and CDR2 as SVGAGI. This CDR3 has 14 residues. After removal of 5 bases from V and 5 bases from J, the junction contained 9 bases not matched to a gene.

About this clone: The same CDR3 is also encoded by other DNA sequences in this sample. The CDR3 nucleotides are TGTGCCAGCAGTCCCGGGACTAGCGGGAGCTACGAGCAGTACTTC. This gives the protein CASSPGTSGSYEQYF. This chain uses TRBV9 with TRBJ2-7; 14 nucleotides match TRBD2. The V gene end was trimmed by 5 bases and the J gene end by 3 bases; junction bases not matched to a gene: 4. This CDR3 spans 15 amino acids. Germline assignment: CDR1 SGDLS and CDR2 YYNGEE.

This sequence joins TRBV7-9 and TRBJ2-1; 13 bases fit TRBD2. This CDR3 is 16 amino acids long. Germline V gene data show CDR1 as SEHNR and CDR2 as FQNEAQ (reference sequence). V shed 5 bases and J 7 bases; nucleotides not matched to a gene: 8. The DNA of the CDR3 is TGTGCCAGCAGCCCCATGGTACTAGCGGGAGGGAATGAGCAGTTCTTC. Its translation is CASSPMVLAGGNEQFF.

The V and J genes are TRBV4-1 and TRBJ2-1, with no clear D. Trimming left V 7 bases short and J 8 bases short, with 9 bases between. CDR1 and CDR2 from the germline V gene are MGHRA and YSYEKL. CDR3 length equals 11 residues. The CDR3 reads CASTSNHEQFF. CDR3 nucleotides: TGCGCCAGCACATCTAACCATGAGCAGTTCTTC.

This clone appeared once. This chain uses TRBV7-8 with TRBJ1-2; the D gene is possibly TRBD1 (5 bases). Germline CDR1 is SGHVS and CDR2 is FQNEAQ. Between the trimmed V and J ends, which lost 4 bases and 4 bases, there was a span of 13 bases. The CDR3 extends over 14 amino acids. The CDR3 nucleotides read TGTGCCAGCAGCTGGGGACCAGAATTCTATGGCTACACCTTC. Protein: CASSWGPEFYGYTF.

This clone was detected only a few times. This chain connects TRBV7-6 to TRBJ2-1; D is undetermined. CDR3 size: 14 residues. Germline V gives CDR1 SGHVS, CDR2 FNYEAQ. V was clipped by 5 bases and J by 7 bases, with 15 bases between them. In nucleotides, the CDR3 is TGTGCCAGCAGCCGAACTTTAGTAGGGAATGAGCAGTTCTTC. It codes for CASSRTLVGNEQFF.

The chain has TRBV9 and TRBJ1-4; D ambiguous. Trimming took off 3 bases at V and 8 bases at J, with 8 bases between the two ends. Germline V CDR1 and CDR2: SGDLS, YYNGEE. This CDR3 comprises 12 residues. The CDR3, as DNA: TGTGCCAGCAGCGCCGGCGACGAAAAACTGTTTTTT. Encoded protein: CASSAGDEKLFF.

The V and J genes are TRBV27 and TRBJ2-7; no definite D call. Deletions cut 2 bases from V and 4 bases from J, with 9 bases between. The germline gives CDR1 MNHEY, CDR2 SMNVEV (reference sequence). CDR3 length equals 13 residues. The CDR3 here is CASSLGTLYEQYF. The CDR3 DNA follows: TGTGCCAGCAGTTTAGGTACACTTTACGAGCAGTACTTC.

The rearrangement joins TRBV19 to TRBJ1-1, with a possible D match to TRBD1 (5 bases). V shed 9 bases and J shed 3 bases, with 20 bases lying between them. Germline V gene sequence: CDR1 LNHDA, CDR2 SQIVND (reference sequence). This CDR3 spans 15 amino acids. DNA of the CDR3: TGTGCCAGCCGAGTCAGAGGGGCAATGGACACTGAAGCTTTCTTT. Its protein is CASRVRGAMDTEAFF.

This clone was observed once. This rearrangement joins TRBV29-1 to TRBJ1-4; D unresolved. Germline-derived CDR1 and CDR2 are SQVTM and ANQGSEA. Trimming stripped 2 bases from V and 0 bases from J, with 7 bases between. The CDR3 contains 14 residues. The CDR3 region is CSVELVTTNEKLFF. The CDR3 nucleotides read TGCAGCGTTGAATTGGTTACAACTAATGAAAAACTGTTTTTT.

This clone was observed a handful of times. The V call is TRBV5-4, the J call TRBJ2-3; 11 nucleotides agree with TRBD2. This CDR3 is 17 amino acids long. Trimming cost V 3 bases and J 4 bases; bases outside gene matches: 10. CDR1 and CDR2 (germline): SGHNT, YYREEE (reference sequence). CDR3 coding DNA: TGTGCCAGCAGCTCCCCCTTGACTAGCGGGAACCCAGATACGCAGTATTTT. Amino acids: CASSSPLTSGNPDTQYF. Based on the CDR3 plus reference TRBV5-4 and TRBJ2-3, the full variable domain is ETGVTQSPTHLIKTRGQQVTLRCSSQSGHNTVSWYQQALGQGPQFIFQYYREEENGRGNFPPRFSGLQFPNYSSELNVNALELDDSALYLCASSSPLTSGNPDTQYFGPGTRLTVL.

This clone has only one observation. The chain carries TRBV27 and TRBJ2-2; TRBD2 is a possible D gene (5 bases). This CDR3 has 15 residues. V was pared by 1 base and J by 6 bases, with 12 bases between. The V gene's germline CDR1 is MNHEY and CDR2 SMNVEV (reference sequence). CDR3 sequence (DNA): TGTGCCAGCAGTTTATATGTGGGAGAGGCCGGGGAGCTGTTTTTT. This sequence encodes CASSLYVGEAGELFF.

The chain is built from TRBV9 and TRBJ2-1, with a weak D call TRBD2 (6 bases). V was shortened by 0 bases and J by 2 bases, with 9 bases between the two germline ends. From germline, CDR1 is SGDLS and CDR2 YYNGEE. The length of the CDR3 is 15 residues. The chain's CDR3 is CASSVVPGAYNEQFF. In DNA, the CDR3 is TGTGCCAGCAGCGTAGTGCCGGGGGCCTACAATGAGCAGTTCTTC.